This T cell receptor (beta chain) was obtained from a study of T cell repertoires in cytomegalovirus infection. TCRdb called the reads again in MiXCR, with one record for every CDR3 protein. The table records about 340,000 distinct CDR3 sequences, 25% to 30% of them present only once. V lost 2 bases, J lost 0 bases, and 13 bases lay in between. Germline V gene sequence: CDR1 SGHVT, CDR2 SQSDAQ. This CDR3 spans 17 amino acids. Concerning this clonotype: Its antigen remains unidentified.

Sample: cultured PBMCs, taken from culture after CMV antigen stimulation. The chain joins TRBV7-4 to TRBJ2-2; D perhaps matches TRBD2 (6 bases). This TCR was recovered from a human donor in good health (CMV status not recorded). Some clones in this sample may be carry-over from other donors' samples. This CDR3 is CASSLPPGGANTGELFF. The CDR3 nucleotides are TGTGCCAGCAGCTTACCACCGGGCGGGGCGAACACCGGGGAGCTGTTTTTT.